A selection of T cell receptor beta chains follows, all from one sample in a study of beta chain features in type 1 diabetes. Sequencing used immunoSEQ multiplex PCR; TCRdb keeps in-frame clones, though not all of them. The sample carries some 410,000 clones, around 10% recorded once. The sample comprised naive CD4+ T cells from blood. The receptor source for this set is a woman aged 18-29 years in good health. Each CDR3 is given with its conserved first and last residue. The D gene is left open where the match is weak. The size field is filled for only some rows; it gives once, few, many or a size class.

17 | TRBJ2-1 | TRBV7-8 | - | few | CASSLAQFQAPYNEQFF | TGTGCCAGCAGCTTAGCACAGTTTCAGGCCCCCTACAATGAGCAGTTCTTC
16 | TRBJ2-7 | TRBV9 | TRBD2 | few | CASSPLRLAGSYEQYF | TGTGCCAGCAGCCCCCTCAGGCTAGCGGGTTCCTACGAGCAGTACTTC
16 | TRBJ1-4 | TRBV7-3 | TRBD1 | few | CASSPLAGQANEKLFF | TGTGCCAGCAGCCCGCTAGCGGGACAGGCTAATGAAAAACTGTTTTTT
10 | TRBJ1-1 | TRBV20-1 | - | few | CSAISGGAFF | TGCAGTGCTATTAGCGGTGGGGCTTTCTTT
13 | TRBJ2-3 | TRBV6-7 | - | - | CASSPAGYNTQYF | TGTGCCAGCAGTCCGGCCGGGTATAATACGCAGTATTTT
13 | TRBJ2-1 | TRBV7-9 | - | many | CASSLADAREQFF | TGTGCCAGCAGCTTAGCTGATGCCCGTGAGCAGTTCTTC
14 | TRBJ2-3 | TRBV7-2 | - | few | CASSLGWSTDTQYF | TGTGCCAGCAGCTTAGGGTGGTCCACAGATACGCAGTATTTT
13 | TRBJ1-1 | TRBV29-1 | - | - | CSVELGSNTEAFF | TGCAGCGTTGAACTGGGGTCGAACACTGAAGCTTTCTTT
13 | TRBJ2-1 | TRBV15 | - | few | CATSSRINNEQFF | TGTGCCACCAGCTCCCGAATAAACAATGAGCAGTTCTTC
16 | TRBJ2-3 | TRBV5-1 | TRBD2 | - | CASSLGTSGPGDTQYF | TGCGCCAGCAGCTTGGGGACTAGCGGACCAGGAGATACGCAGTATTTT
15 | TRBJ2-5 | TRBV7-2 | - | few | CASSLVKVNQETQYF | TGTGCCAGCAGCTTAGTTAAGGTCAACCAAGAGACCCAGTACTTC
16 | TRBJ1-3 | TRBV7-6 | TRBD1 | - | CASSSRTGAPGNTIYF | TGTGCCAGCAGCTCCAGGACAGGGGCCCCTGGAAACACCATATATTTT
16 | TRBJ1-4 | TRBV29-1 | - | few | CSVSSADSATNEKLFF | TGCAGCGTTTCCTCCGCGGACAGCGCAACTAATGAAAAACTGTTTTTT
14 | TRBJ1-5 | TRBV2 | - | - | CASSESQADQPQHF | TGTGCCAGCAGTGAGTCCCAGGCGGATCAGCCCCAGCATTTT
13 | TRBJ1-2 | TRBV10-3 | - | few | CAIQDSNKYGYTF | TGTGCCATCCAGGACAGCAACAAATATGGCTACACCTTC
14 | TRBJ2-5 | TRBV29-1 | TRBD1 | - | CSVDRQGVEETQYF | TGCAGCGTTGATAGACAGGGGGTGGAAGAGACCCAGTACTTC
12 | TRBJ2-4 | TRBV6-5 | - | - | CASANRENIQYF | TGTGCCAGCGCCAACAGGGAAAACATTCAGTACTTC
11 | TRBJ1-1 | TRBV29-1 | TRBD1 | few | CSVSDRAEAFF | TGCAGCGTTTCAGACAGGGCTGAAGCTTTCTTT
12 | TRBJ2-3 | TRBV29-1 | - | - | CSGERATDTQYF | TGCAGCGGAGAGCGAGCCACAGATACGCAGTATTTT
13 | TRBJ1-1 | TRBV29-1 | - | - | CSASSQGNTEAFF | TGCAGCGCCTCCTCACAGGGGAACACTGAAGCTTTCTTT
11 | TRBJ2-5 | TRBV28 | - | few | CASSLVETQYF | TGTGCCAGCAGTTTGGTGGAGACCCAGTACTTC
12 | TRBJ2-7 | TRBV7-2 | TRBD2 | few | CASSSGGLEQYF | TGTGCCAGCAGCTCGGGAGGGCTCGAGCAGTACTTC
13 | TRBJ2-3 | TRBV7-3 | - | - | CASRRDGGDTQYF | TGTGCCAGCAGGCGGGACGGTGGAGATACGCAGTATTTT
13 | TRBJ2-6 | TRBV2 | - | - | CASRVSGANVLTF | TGTGCCAGCAGAGTAAGCGGGGCCAACGTCCTGACTTTC
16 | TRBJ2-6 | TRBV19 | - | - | CASNGGVVSGANVLTF | TGTGCCAGTAATGGAGGTGTCGTTTCTGGGGCCAACGTCCTGACTTTC
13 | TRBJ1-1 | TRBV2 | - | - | CASSERGSTEAFF | TGTGCCAGCAGTGAAAGGGGGTCCACTGAAGCTTTCTTT
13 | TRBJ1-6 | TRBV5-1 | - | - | CASSPEGTSPLHF | TGCGCCAGCAGCCCCGAAGGGACTTCACCCCTCCACTTT
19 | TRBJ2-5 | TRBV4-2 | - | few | CASSQDPLGAGTAQETQYF | TGTGCCAGCAGCCAAGACCCTCTCGGGGCGGGGACGGCACAAGAGACCCAGTACTTC
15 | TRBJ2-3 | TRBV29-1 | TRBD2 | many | CSVTGSSGRTDTQYF | TGCAGCGTAACAGGATCTAGCGGGAGAACAGATACGCAGTATTTT
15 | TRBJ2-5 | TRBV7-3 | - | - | CASSLTASAQETQYF | TGTGCCAGCAGCTTAACGGCTAGCGCCCAAGAGACCCAGTACTTC
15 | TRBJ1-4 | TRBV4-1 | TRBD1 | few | CASSQRFDRGLKLFF | TGCGCCAGCAGCCAAAGGTTTGACAGGGGCTTGAAACTGTTTTTT
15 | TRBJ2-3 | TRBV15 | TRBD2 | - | CATSRAGGLTDTQYF | TGTGCCACCAGCAGAGCGGGAGGCCTCACAGATACGCAGTATTTT
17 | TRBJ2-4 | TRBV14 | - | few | CASSLGGLRPAKNIQYF | TGTGCCAGCAGCCTAGGGGGGCTCCGACCCGCCAAAAACATTCAGTACTTC
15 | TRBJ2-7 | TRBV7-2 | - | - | CASSLTDFGPYEQYF | TGTGCCAGCAGCTTAACGGATTTTGGCCCCTACGAGCAGTACTTC
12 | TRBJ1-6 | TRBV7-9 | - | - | CASSLVNSPLHF | TGTGCCAGCAGCTTAGTTAATTCACCCCTCCACTTT
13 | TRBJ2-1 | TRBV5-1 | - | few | CASSFGANNEQFF | TGCGCCAGCAGCTTCGGAGCTAACAATGAGCAGTTCTTC
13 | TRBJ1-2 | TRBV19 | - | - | CASSIGGDRSYTF | TGTGCCAGTAGTATCGGCGGGGATAGGAGCTACACCTTC
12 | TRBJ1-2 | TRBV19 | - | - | CASSIRDYGYTF | TGTGCCAGTAGTATAAGGGATTATGGCTACACCTTC
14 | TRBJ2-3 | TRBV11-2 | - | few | CASKPKGGTDTQYF | TGTGCCAGCAAGCCGAAGGGGGGCACAGATACGCAGTATTTT
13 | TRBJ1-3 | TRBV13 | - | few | CASSLRRTGTIYF | TGTGCCAGCAGCTTACGTCGTACCGGCACCATATATTTT
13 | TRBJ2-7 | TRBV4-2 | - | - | CASSQDRRGQQYF | TGTGCCAGCAGCCAAGATCGCCGAGGACAGCAGTACTTC
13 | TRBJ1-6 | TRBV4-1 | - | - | CASSQAGSSPLHF | TGCGCCAGCAGCCAGGCCGGAAGTTCACCCCTCCACTTT
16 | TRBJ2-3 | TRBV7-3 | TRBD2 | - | CASSRGLAGFTDTQYF | TGTGCCAGCAGCCGCGGACTAGCGGGATTCACAGATACGCAGTATTTT
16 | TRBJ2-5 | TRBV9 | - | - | CASSVAPVAVQETQYF | TGTGCCAGCAGCGTAGCCCCAGTGGCGGTCCAAGAGACCCAGTACTTC
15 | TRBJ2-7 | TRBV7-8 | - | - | CASSLVPVLTYEQYF | TGTGCCAGCAGCTTAGTCCCCGTGTTGACCTACGAGCAGTACTTC
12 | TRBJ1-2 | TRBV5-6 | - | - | CASRRMGYGYTF | TGTGCCAGCCGACGTATGGGCTATGGCTACACCTTC
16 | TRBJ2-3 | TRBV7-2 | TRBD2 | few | CASSPQRGSRVDTQYF | TGTGCCAGCAGCCCCCAGCGGGGTAGTCGGGTAGATACGCAGTATTTT
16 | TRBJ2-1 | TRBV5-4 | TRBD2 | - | CASSTGLAGSYNEQFF | TGTGCCAGCAGCACCGGACTAGCGGGGTCCTACAATGAGCAGTTCTTC
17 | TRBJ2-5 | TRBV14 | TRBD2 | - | CASSRLAGGLSQETQYF | TGTGCCAGCAGCCGACTAGCGGGAGGACTTTCCCAAGAGACCCAGTACTTC
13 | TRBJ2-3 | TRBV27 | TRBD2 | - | CASSLAGTDTQYF | TGTGCCAGCAGCCTAGCGGGCACAGATACGCAGTATTTT
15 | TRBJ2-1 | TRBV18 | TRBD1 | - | CASSTRTGAYNEQFF | TGTGCCAGCTCAACTCGGACAGGGGCCTACAATGAGCAGTTCTTC
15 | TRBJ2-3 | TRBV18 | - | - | CASSGPFGKTDTQYF | TGTGCCAGCTCAGGGCCGTTTGGAAAAACAGATACGCAGTATTTT
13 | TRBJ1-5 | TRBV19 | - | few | CASSTDRSQPQHF | TGTGCCAGTAGTACAGACAGGTCTCAGCCCCAGCATTTT